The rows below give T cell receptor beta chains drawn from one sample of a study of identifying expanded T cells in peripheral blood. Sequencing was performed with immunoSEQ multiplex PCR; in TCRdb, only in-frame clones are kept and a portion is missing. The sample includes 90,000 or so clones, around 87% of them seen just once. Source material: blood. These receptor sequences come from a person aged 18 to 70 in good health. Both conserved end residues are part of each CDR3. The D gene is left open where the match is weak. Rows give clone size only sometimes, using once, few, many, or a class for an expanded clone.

CDR3aa: CASSQADRVNTEAFF; CDR3nt: TGCGCCAGCAGCCAAGCGGACAGGGTGAACACTGAAGCTTTCTTT; len: 15; abundance: -; v_gene: TRBV4-3; d_gene: TRBD1; j_gene: TRBJ1-1
CDR3aa: CASGSRSGHTF; CDR3nt: TGTGCCAGCGGGTCCAGGAGCGGCCACACCTTC; len: 11; abundance: few; v_gene: TRBV6-5; d_gene: -; j_gene: TRBJ1-2
CDR3aa: CASSLAIFEKLFF; CDR3nt: TGTGCCAGCAGCTTGGCCATATTTGAAAAACTGTTTTTT; len: 13; abundance: -; v_gene: TRBV5-5; d_gene: -; j_gene: TRBJ1-4
CDR3aa: CASTKDSLATYEQYF; CDR3nt: TGTGCCAGTACTAAGGACAGTTTGGCTACCTACGAGCAGTACTTC; len: 15; abundance: -; v_gene: TRBV19; d_gene: -; j_gene: TRBJ2-7
CDR3aa: CAWSRGRAEAFF; CDR3nt: TGTGCCTGGAGTAGAGGACGGGCTGAAGCTTTCTTT; len: 12; abundance: few; v_gene: TRBV30; d_gene: -; j_gene: TRBJ1-1
CDR3aa: CASSDREGGEKLFF; CDR3nt: TGTGCCAGCAGTGACAGGGAGGGAGGAGAAAAACTGTTTTTT; len: 14; abundance: medium-sized; v_gene: TRBV25-1; d_gene: -; j_gene: TRBJ1-4
CDR3aa: CSVALDSDQPQHF; CDR3nt: TGCAGCGTTGCATTGGACAGTGATCAGCCCCAGCATTTT; len: 13; abundance: -; v_gene: TRBV29-1; d_gene: -; j_gene: TRBJ1-5
CDR3aa: CASKGGSEAFF; CDR3nt: TGCGCCAGCAAAGGGGGCTCTGAAGCTTTCTTT; len: 11; abundance: -; v_gene: TRBV5-1; d_gene: TRBD1; j_gene: TRBJ1-1
CDR3aa: CASSQGFVYEQFF; CDR3nt: TGTGCCAGCAGTCAGGGTTTCGTATATGAGCAGTTCTTC; len: 13; abundance: once; v_gene: TRBV5-8; d_gene: -; j_gene: TRBJ2-1
CDR3aa: CASRPKRTENIQYF; CDR3nt: TGTGCCAGCAGGCCCAAGAGGACAGAAAACATTCAGTACTTC; len: 14; abundance: -; v_gene: TRBV6-6; d_gene: -; j_gene: TRBJ2-4
CDR3aa: CASSLDLGGTGGYTF; CDR3nt: TGTGCCAGCAGCTTAGATCTAGGGGGAACGGGTGGCTACACCTTC; len: 15; abundance: -; v_gene: TRBV11-2; d_gene: -; j_gene: TRBJ1-2
CDR3aa: CASSSFGRTVGETFF; CDR3nt: TGCGCCAGCAGCTCTTTTGGCCGCACTGTTGGAGAAACTTTCTTT; len: 15; abundance: -; v_gene: TRBV5-1; d_gene: -; j_gene: TRBJ1-1
CDR3aa: CASSPSTGRNTQYF; CDR3nt: TGTGCCAGCAGCCCGTCGACAGGGAGGAATACGCAGTATTTT; len: 14; abundance: -; v_gene: TRBV5-5; d_gene: -; j_gene: TRBJ2-3
CDR3aa: CASSSPWGLVYGCTF; CDR3nt: TGTGCCAGCAGCTCTCCCTGGGGACTGGTCTATGGCTGCACCTTC; len: 15; abundance: -; v_gene: TRBV7-2; d_gene: -; j_gene: TRBJ1-2
CDR3aa: CAISGGEYTEAFF; CDR3nt: TGTGCCATCAGTGGGGGAGAATACACTGAAGCTTTCTTT; len: 13; abundance: -; v_gene: TRBV10-3; d_gene: -; j_gene: TRBJ1-1
CDR3aa: CASGLSGTEAFF; CDR3nt: TGTGCTAGTGGTTTGTCGGGAACTGAAGCTTTCTTT; len: 12; abundance: -; v_gene: TRBV12-5; d_gene: -; j_gene: TRBJ1-1
CDR3aa: CASSLGSGAAYEQYF; CDR3nt: TGTGCCAGCAGCTTAGGTTCGGGGGCTGCGTACGAGCAGTACTTC; len: 15; abundance: -; v_gene: TRBV11-2; d_gene: -; j_gene: TRBJ2-7
CDR3aa: CASTLPIISGNTIYF; CDR3nt: TGTGCCAGCACCCTACCGATAATCTCTGGAAACACCATATATTTT; len: 15; abundance: once; v_gene: TRBV7-9; d_gene: -; j_gene: TRBJ1-3
CDR3aa: CASSADRVSQPQHF; CDR3nt: TGTGCCAGCAGCGCCGACAGGGTGTCCCAGCCCCAGCATTTT; len: 14; abundance: -; v_gene: TRBV7-2; d_gene: TRBD1; j_gene: TRBJ1-5
CDR3aa: CASSRGTYGYTF; CDR3nt: TGTGCCAGCAGTCGAGGGACCTATGGCTACACCTTC; len: 12; abundance: -; v_gene: TRBV6-5; d_gene: -; j_gene: TRBJ1-2
CDR3aa: CASRVGSGANVLTF; CDR3nt: TGTGCCAGCAGAGTCGGCTCTGGGGCCAACGTCCTGACTTTC; len: 14; abundance: few; v_gene: TRBV6-5; d_gene: -; j_gene: TRBJ2-6
CDR3aa: CASSRGPGAKNIQYF; CDR3nt: TGTGCCAGCAGCCGGGGACCTGGGGCCAAAAACATTCAGTACTTC; len: 15; abundance: -; v_gene: TRBV7-2; d_gene: -; j_gene: TRBJ2-4
CDR3aa: CASSGQGRGSPLHF; CDR3nt: TGTGCCAGCAGTGGACAGGGGAGAGGTTCACCCCTCCACTTT; len: 14; abundance: -; v_gene: TRBV25-1; d_gene: TRBD1; j_gene: TRBJ1-6
CDR3aa: CASSVRDRVSGNTIYF; CDR3nt: TGTGCCAGCAGCGTCCGGGACAGGGTTTCTGGAAACACCATATATTTT; len: 16; abundance: -; v_gene: TRBV9; d_gene: TRBD1; j_gene: TRBJ1-3
CDR3aa: CASCGGLGETQYF; CDR3nt: TGTGCCAGCTGCGGAGGGTTGGGAGAGACCCAGTACTTC; len: 13; abundance: once; v_gene: TRBV2; d_gene: -; j_gene: TRBJ2-5
CDR3aa: CASSLATGAWETQYF; CDR3nt: TGTGCCAGCAGCTTAGCGACAGGGGCATGGGAGACCCAGTACTTC; len: 15; abundance: -; v_gene: TRBV5-5; d_gene: TRBD1; j_gene: TRBJ2-5
CDR3aa: CASSQELTGGSDTQYF; CDR3nt: TGCGCCAGCAGCCAAGAGTTGACAGGGGGCTCAGATACGCAGTATTTT; len: 16; abundance: -; v_gene: TRBV4-1; d_gene: TRBD1; j_gene: TRBJ2-3
CDR3aa: CASMGYIFEGASNTEAFF; CDR3nt: TGTGCCAGTATGGGGTATATATTCGAGGGGGCATCGAACACTGAAGCTTTCTTT; len: 18; abundance: -; v_gene: TRBV19; d_gene: TRBD1; j_gene: TRBJ1-1
CDR3aa: CASSLAKTGAVTEAFF; CDR3nt: TGCGCCAGCAGCCTGGCCAAGACAGGGGCGGTCACTGAAGCTTTCTTT; len: 16; abundance: -; v_gene: TRBV4-3; d_gene: TRBD1; j_gene: TRBJ1-1
CDR3aa: CASSSRARDYGYTF; CDR3nt: TGTGCCAGCTCCAGTCGGGCTAGAGACTATGGCTACACCTTC; len: 14; abundance: -; v_gene: TRBV18; d_gene: -; j_gene: TRBJ1-2
CDR3aa: CASSQELFPTLGTNTGELFF; CDR3nt: TGCGCCAGCAGCCAAGAGTTGTTCCCCACCTTAGGGACAAACACCGGGGAGCTGTTTTTT; len: 20; abundance: -; v_gene: TRBV4-3; d_gene: -; j_gene: TRBJ2-2
CDR3aa: CASNFWGGPGNTIYF; CDR3nt: TGTGCCAGCAACTTTTGGGGGGGACCTGGAAACACCATATATTTT; len: 15; abundance: -; v_gene: TRBV13; d_gene: -; j_gene: TRBJ1-3
CDR3aa: CASSPGRRPGGYTF; CDR3nt: TGTGCCAGCAGCCCTGGCCGACGGCCCGGTGGCTACACCTTC; len: 14; abundance: -; v_gene: TRBV7-2; d_gene: -; j_gene: TRBJ1-2
CDR3aa: CASRRDRGWAGELFF; CDR3nt: TGTGCCAGCAGACGGGACAGGGGATGGGCCGGGGAGCTGTTTTTT; len: 15; abundance: -; v_gene: TRBV7-9; d_gene: TRBD1; j_gene: TRBJ2-2
CDR3aa: CASSLHQGGNTIYF; CDR3nt: TGCGCCAGCAGCCTTCACCAGGGGGGAAACACCATATATTTT; len: 14; abundance: -; v_gene: TRBV4-3; d_gene: -; j_gene: TRBJ1-3
CDR3aa: CASSINSGANVLTF; CDR3nt: TGTGCCAGCAGCATCAACTCTGGGGCCAACGTCCTGACTTTC; len: 14; abundance: -; v_gene: TRBV7-9; d_gene: -; j_gene: TRBJ2-6
CDR3aa: CASSQVLRGNTEAFF; CDR3nt: TGCGCCAGCAGCCAAGTTCTCAGGGGGAACACTGAAGCTTTCTTT; len: 15; abundance: -; v_gene: TRBV4-1; d_gene: -; j_gene: TRBJ1-1
CDR3aa: CASSVGQGWQVETQYF; CDR3nt: TGTGCCAGCAGCGTAGGGCAGGGATGGCAAGTGGAGACCCAGTACTTC; len: 16; abundance: -; v_gene: TRBV9; d_gene: -; j_gene: TRBJ2-5
CDR3aa: CASGVRANQPQHF; CDR3nt: TGTGCCAGTGGGGTGCGGGCAAATCAGCCCCAGCATTTT; len: 13; abundance: once; v_gene: TRBV19; d_gene: -; j_gene: TRBJ1-5
CDR3aa: CARGQGIGYGYTF; CDR3nt: TGTGCCCGGGGACAGGGCATCGGCTATGGCTACACCTTC; len: 13; abundance: -; v_gene: TRBV30; d_gene: TRBD1; j_gene: TRBJ1-2
CDR3aa: CASSSASLDTQYF; CDR3nt: TGTGCCAGCAGCTCAGCTAGCTTAGATACGCAGTATTTT; len: 13; abundance: -; v_gene: TRBV7-3; d_gene: -; j_gene: TRBJ2-3
CDR3aa: CASSREWVPGYGYTF; CDR3nt: TGCGCCAGCAGCCGCGAATGGGTTCCGGGATATGGCTACACCTTC; len: 15; abundance: -; v_gene: TRBV5-1; d_gene: -; j_gene: TRBJ1-2
CDR3aa: CASSLSGLRGEGYTF; CDR3nt: TGCGCCAGCAGCTTGAGCGGTTTGAGGGGAGAAGGCTACACCTTC; len: 15; abundance: -; v_gene: TRBV5-1; d_gene: -; j_gene: TRBJ1-2
CDR3aa: CASSSRGRPNTEAFF; CDR3nt: TGTGCCAGCAGCTCCCGGGGGAGACCGAACACTGAAGCTTTCTTT; len: 15; abundance: once; v_gene: TRBV11-2; d_gene: -; j_gene: TRBJ1-1
CDR3aa: CASTQGTMNTEAFF; CDR3nt: TGTGCCAGCACCCAAGGAACCATGAACACTGAAGCTTTCTTT; len: 14; abundance: -; v_gene: TRBV6-6; d_gene: -; j_gene: TRBJ1-1